Below are 29 T cell receptor beta chains sequenced from a single sample in a study of T-cell memory formation after mild COVID-19 (dated by TCRdb to the early 2020s). Libraries were prepared through 5' RACE. Sequenced on an Illumina NovaSeq 6000. TCRdb reanalyzed the raw reads on its own, using fastp at Q25 for trimming and MiXCR for clone calling, and kept in-frame beta chains. Every CDR3 protein is listed once, alongside the most common genes and DNA of its rows. The sample table lists about 400,000 distinct CDR3 sequences, around 15% of them with a count of one. The ten largest clonotypes hold around a fifth of the sample. Sequencing used PBMCs or a T cell subset sorted from them (not recorded which). The receptors stem from a man younger than 35 who had mild COVID-19 (a few samples of this study predate the infection). The sample titles of this study are shuffled in the database, so cell type and time point are left out; the donor was told from shared clones.

This clonotype has more than one count but fewer than ten. The chain uses TRBV6-1 and TRBJ1-1; D is unclear. Germline V gene sequence: CDR1 MNHNS, CDR2 SASEGT. The V gene lost 1 base and the J gene lost 8 bases, with 11 bases spanning the gap. CDR3 size: 13 residues. CDR3 residues: CASSEGRITEAFF. DNA of the CDR3: TGTGCCAGCAGTGAAGGCCGTATTACGGAAGCTTTCTTT.

This clonotype was recorded a few times. V usage is TRBV20-1 and J usage is TRBJ2-7, with a weak D call TRBD1 (6 bases). The V and J ends lost 5 bases and 0 bases respectively, with 14 bases between them. Germline V gene lookup returns CDR1 DFQATT and CDR2 SNEGSKA (reference sequence). The CDR3 sequence is 14 residues long. In nucleotides, the CDR3 is TGCAGTGCTTCCCGGACAGCAAGCTCCTACGAGCAGTACTTC. Protein: CSASRTASSYEQYF.

CDR3 DNA: TGTGCCACCAGCACCCTGGGGGGCTTCACCCTCCACTTT. This sequence encodes CATSTLGGFTLHF. V usage is TRBV15 and J usage is TRBJ1-6; the D gene is possibly TRBD1 (6 bases). In germline, CDR1 is LNHNV, CDR2 YYDKDF (reference sequence). The ends were cut back, 4 bases at V and 14 bases at J, with 15 bases in the middle. The CDR3 totals 13 residues.

The sample holds many counts of this clonotype. The gene calls are TRBV5-1 and TRBJ2-5; 15 bases map to TRBD2. This CDR3 contains 16 residues. The germline V gene encodes CDR1 SGHRS and CDR2 YFSETQ. J gave up 5 bases and V 2 bases, and 4 bases lay outside the gene matches. The CDR3 here is CASSFGTSGGIETQYF. The CDR3 DNA follows: TGCGCCAGCAGCTTCGGGACTAGCGGGGGGATTGAGACCCAGTACTTC.

This clonotype was recorded a few times. At one end the junction does not follow the germline gene, possibly because of a read error. V usage is TRBV24-1 and J usage is TRBJ2-7; D is uncertain. Germline V CDR1 and CDR2: KGHDR, SFDVKD. This CDR3 has 9 residues. The CDR3 nucleotides read TGTGCCACCAGTGATTTATCCGGGTTC. Amino acid sequence: CATSDLSGF.

This clonotype was counted at least ten times. This sequence joins TRBV20-1 and TRBJ2-3, with 11 bases fitting TRBD2. CDR1 and CDR2 from the germline V gene are DFQATT and SNEGSKA (reference sequence). The CDR3 totals 18 residues. V was clipped by 3 bases and J by 4 bases; unmatched bases: 15. For the CDR3, the DNA is TGCAGTGCTAGCCCCATGAAGCGTAGCGGGGGGGCTCCAGATACGCAGTATTTT. Its translation: CSASPMKRSGGAPDTQYF.

This clonotype was seen a handful of times. This rearrangement joins TRBV7-9 to TRBJ2-5; D unresolved. The CDR3 totals 14 residues. Trimming shortened V by 5 bases and J by 3 bases, and 13 bases separated the two germline ends. Germline lookup yields CDR1 SEHNR and CDR2 FQNEAQ (reference sequence). The CDR3 nucleotides are TGTGCCAGCAGCCGATATGAGAGCGAAGAGACCCAGTACTTC. Translated: CASSRYESEETQYF.

This clonotype was seen at least ten times. This rearrangement joins TRBV5-1 to TRBJ1-1, with D maybe TRBD1 (5 bases). The V end lost 6 bases, the J end lost 3 bases, and 15 bases lay between the germline ends. The CDR3 is 14 residues long. Germline loops: CDR1 SGHRS, CDR2 YFSETQ. The CDR3 bases are TGCGCCAGCAAAGGGAACCAAGGGGACACTGAAGCTTTCTTT. It is translated as CASKGNQGDTEAFF.

The chain carries TRBV24-1 and TRBJ1-4; D ambiguous. V shed 5 bases and J shed 1 base, with 16 bases lying between them. CDR1 is KGHDR, CDR2 SFDVKD, per germline. This CDR3 is 17 amino acids long. CDR3 in DNA: TGTGCCACCAGTGCAACTCCCCGTGACATAACTAATGAAAAACTGTTTTTT. Translating it yields CATSATPRDITNEKLFF.

This clonotype appeared a few times. The chain couples TRBV5-6 to TRBJ1-1; possibly TRBD1 for D (6 bases). V was clipped by 4 bases and J by 11 bases, with 18 bases between them. The CDR3 spans 13 residues. Per the germline V gene, CDR1 is SGHDT and CDR2 is YYEEEE. The CDR3 reads CASSPLQGTGAFF. DNA of the CDR3: TGTGCCAGCAGCCCGTTGCAGGGAACAGGGGCTTTCTTT.

This clonotype has a handful of counts. The CDR3 sequence: CASSFNRLGTVSYEQYV. In DNA, the CDR3 is TGTGCCAGCAGTTTCAACCGCCTCGGGACAGTAAGCTACGAGCAGTACGTC. The J gene is TRBJ2-7, the V gene TRBV28; 7 positions agree with TRBD1. After removal of 3 bases from V and 3 bases from J, the junction contained 14 bases not matched to a gene. This CDR3 contains 17 residues. Germline V gives CDR1 MDHEN, CDR2 SYDVKM.

The chain joins TRBV14 to TRBJ1-1; 9 bases match TRBD1. V gave up 5 bases and J gave up 4 bases; unmatched junction bases: 2. This CDR3 is 13 amino acids long. The V gene's germline CDR1 is SGHDN and CDR2 FVKESK. The CDR3 region is CASSKTGGTEAFF. The CDR3 DNA reads TGTGCCAGCAGCAAGACAGGGGGCACTGAAGCTTTCTTT. The whole variable domain, remainder taken from reference TRBV14 and TRBJ1-1, is EAGVTQFPSHSVIEKGQTVTLRCDPISGHDNLYWYRRVMGKEIKFLLHFVKESKQDESGMPNNRFLAERTGGTYSTLKVQPAELEDSGVYFCASSKTGGTEAFFGQGTRLTVV.

This clonotype has just a few counts. This chain connects TRBV7-9 to TRBJ1-4; D possibly corresponds to TRBD1 (6 bases). V was trimmed by 4 bases and J by 7 bases, leaving 16 bases between them. This CDR3 spans 15 amino acids. The germline gives CDR1 SEHNR, CDR2 FQNEAQ (reference sequence). Here the CDR3 DNA reads TGTGCCAGCAGCTACTACAGGGTCACTGGTGAAAAACTGTTTTTT. This sequence encodes CASSYYRVTGEKLFF.

This clonotype was observed a single time. The chain joins TRBV5-1 to TRBJ1-1, with D possibly TRBD1 on 5 matching bases. Germline V CDR1 and CDR2: SGHRS, YFSETQ. The CDR3 length is 14 residues. V was cut by 7 bases and J by 1 base, with 14 bases left in between. Here the CDR3 reads CASAGGPTNTEAFF. The CDR3 DNA reads as TGCGCCAGCGCCGGGGGACCTACGAACACTGAAGCTTTCTTT. Drawing the rest from reference TRBV5-1 and TRBJ1-1, the complete variable domain is KAGVTQTPRYLIKTRGQQVTLSCSPISGHRSVSWYQQTPGQGLQFLFEYFSETQRNKGNFPGRFSGRQFSNSRSEMNVSTLELGDSALYLCASAGGPTNTEAFFGQGTRLTVV.

The chain recombines TRBV5-1 with TRBJ1-4; TRBD1 aligns across 7 bases. The CDR3 extends over 11 amino acids. The J segment lost 15 bases and the V segment lost 4 bases, leaving 6 bases of the junction unmatched. Germline CDR1 is SGHRS and CDR2 is YFSETQ. The CDR3 spells CASSAGTAMFF. The CDR3 nucleotides are TGCGCCAGCAGCGCCGGGACAGCAATGTTTTTT. The full variable domain, completed using reference TRBV5-1 and TRBJ1-4, is KAGVTQTPRYLIKTRGQQVTLSCSPISGHRSVSWYQQTPGQGLQFLFEYFSETQRNKGNFPGRFSGRQFSNSRSEMNVSTLELGDSALYLCASSAGTAMFFGSGTQLSVL.

This clonotype was seen more than once but under ten times. The genes are TRBV20-1 and TRBJ2-1; D remains unclear. V lost 4 bases to trimming and J lost 7 bases, with 17 bases between them. Looked up from germline, CDR1 is DFQATT and CDR2 is SNEGSKA (reference sequence). The CDR3 contains 14 residues. CDR3 sequence (DNA): TGCAGTGCTATCCCCGGGCTCAGGAGTAATGAGCAGTTCTTC. Its translation is CSAIPGLRSNEQFF.

This chain joins TRBV28 and TRBJ2-5; 9 bases agree with TRBD2. The length of the CDR3 is 16 residues. V lost 3 bases, J lost 1 base, and 6 bases stayed unmatched. Germline V lookup: CDR1 MDHEN, CDR2 SYDVKM. CDR3 in DNA: TGTGCCAGCAGTTTGGGCGGCGGGGGGGCCCAAGAGACCCAGTACTTC. This gives the protein CASSLGGGGAQETQYF.

With regard to this clonotype: Sequence at one end of the junction differs from germline and may be a read error. The gene calls are TRBV7-8 and TRBJ2-3; tentatively, D is TRBD1 (6 bases). The CDR3 runs 13 residues. CDR1 and CDR2 from the germline V gene are SGHVS and FQNEAQ. The CDR3, as DNA: TGTGCCAGCAGCTTAGCACGGACAGATTCGCAGTATTTT. Translating it yields CASSLARTDSQYF.

The chain recombines TRBV7-3 with TRBJ2-5, with TRBD1 matching 8 bases. This CDR3 is built from 19 residues. J gave up 2 bases and V 4 bases, and 18 bases lay outside the gene matches. Germline loops: CDR1 SGHTA, CDR2 FQGTGA. CDR3 nucleotides: TGTGCCAGCAGCTCGGACGGAGGCTCGGGCAGGGGGCCTCAAGAGACCCAGTACTTC. It translates to CASSSDGGSGRGPQETQYF.

The rearrangement joins TRBV5-6 to TRBJ1-2, with D hard to call. V lost 0 bases to trimming and J lost 3 bases, with 18 bases between them. Germline CDR1 is SGHDT and CDR2 is YYEEEE. The length of the CDR3 is 17 residues. This CDR3 reads CASSLADVKGPDYGYTF. As DNA, the CDR3 is TGTGCCAGCAGCTTGGCAGACGTGAAGGGTCCGGACTATGGCTACACCTTC.

This clonotype was seen ten or more times. The gene calls are TRBV4-2 and TRBJ2-1, with 8 bases fitting TRBD2. J gave up 13 bases and V 0 bases, and 8 bases lay outside the gene matches. CDR3 length: 14 amino acids. Per the germline V gene, CDR1 is LGHNA and CDR2 is YNFKEQ. The CDR3 spells CASSQEWSGLAQFF. CDR3 coding DNA: TGTGCCAGCAGCCAAGAATGGTCCGGACTAGCTCAGTTCTTC.

In its sample, this clonotype was seen many times. The chain uses TRBV7-2 and TRBJ1-1, with a tentative D call TRBD1 (6 bases). The ends were cut back, 3 bases at V and 5 bases at J, with 13 bases in the middle. The CDR3 is made up of 14 amino acids. CDR1 and CDR2 from the germline V gene are SGHTA and FQGNSA. CDR3 protein: CASSFLQGGTEAFF. CDR3 nucleotides: TGTGCCAGCAGCTTCCTACAGGGTGGGACTGAAGCTTTCTTT.

This clonotype was seen a few times. This chain connects TRBV20-1 to TRBJ2-5; D ambiguous. V was shortened by 6 bases and J by 5 bases, with 16 bases between the two germline ends. CDR3 length: 13 residues. Germline CDR1 DFQATT, CDR2 SNEGSKA (reference sequence). The CDR3 coding sequence is TGCAGTGCCCTCGTCCGGAATGGGGAGACCCAGTACTTC. Amino acid sequence: CSALVRNGETQYF.

This clonotype was counted a few times. The chain joins TRBV18 to TRBJ2-3; D is uncertain. The germline V gene encodes CDR1 KGHSH and CDR2 LQKENI. V gave up 5 bases and J gave up 6 bases, with 12 bases separating them. This CDR3 has 13 residues. The CDR3 DNA is TGTGCCAGCTCATGGAAGCCGGAGGATACGCAGTATTTT. Translating gives CASSWKPEDTQYF.

V is TRBV20-1 and J is TRBJ1-4; D uncertain. V shed 2 bases and J shed 8 bases, with 12 bases lying between them. CDR1 DFQATT and CDR2 SNEGSKA come from the germline V gene (reference sequence). This CDR3 is built from 13 residues. As DNA, the CDR3 is TGCAGTGCTAGAAGGGAGAGACGGGAAAAACTGTTTTTT. Its translation is CSARRERREKLFF.

The chain has TRBV6-6 and TRBJ2-7, with D unresolved. This CDR3 is built from 15 residues. V was pared by 0 bases and J by 0 bases, with 9 bases between. Germline V gene data show CDR1 as MNHNY and CDR2 as SVGAGI (reference sequence). CDR3 in amino acids: CASSYSTSSSYEQYF. The CDR3 DNA follows: TGTGCCAGCAGTTACTCGACGTCCAGCTCCTACGAGCAGTACTTC.

The rearrangement links TRBV9 to TRBJ1-1; 7 positions match TRBD1. The germline V gene has CDR1 SGDLS and CDR2 YYNGEE. The J segment lost 4 bases and the V segment lost 0 bases, leaving 9 bases of the junction unmatched. The CDR3 is 16 amino acids. The DNA of the CDR3 is TGTGCCAGCAGCGTAGTAAAAGGGGGCGAGGGCACTGAAGCTTTCTTT. Its protein is CASSVVKGGEGTEAFF.

In this sample, this clonotype turned up a few times. This rearrangement joins TRBV7-9 to TRBJ1-1; D is unclear. Germline V gene data show CDR1 as SEHNR and CDR2 as FQNEAQ (reference sequence). Trimming cost V 3 bases and J 1 base, with 6 bases left between them. The CDR3 extends over 13 amino acids. CDR3 loop: CASSFSANTEAFF. CDR3 DNA sequence: TGTGCCAGCAGCTTCTCTGCGAACACTGAAGCTTTCTTT.

V is TRBV24-1 and J is TRBJ2-3; D is ambiguous. Per the germline V gene, CDR1 is KGHDR and CDR2 is SFDVKD. Trimming left V 10 bases short and J 0 bases short, with 13 bases between. This CDR3 is built from 14 residues. CDR3 sequence: CATWSGYSTDTQYF. CDR3 DNA sequence: TGTGCCACATGGTCGGGTTATAGCACAGATACGCAGTATTTT.